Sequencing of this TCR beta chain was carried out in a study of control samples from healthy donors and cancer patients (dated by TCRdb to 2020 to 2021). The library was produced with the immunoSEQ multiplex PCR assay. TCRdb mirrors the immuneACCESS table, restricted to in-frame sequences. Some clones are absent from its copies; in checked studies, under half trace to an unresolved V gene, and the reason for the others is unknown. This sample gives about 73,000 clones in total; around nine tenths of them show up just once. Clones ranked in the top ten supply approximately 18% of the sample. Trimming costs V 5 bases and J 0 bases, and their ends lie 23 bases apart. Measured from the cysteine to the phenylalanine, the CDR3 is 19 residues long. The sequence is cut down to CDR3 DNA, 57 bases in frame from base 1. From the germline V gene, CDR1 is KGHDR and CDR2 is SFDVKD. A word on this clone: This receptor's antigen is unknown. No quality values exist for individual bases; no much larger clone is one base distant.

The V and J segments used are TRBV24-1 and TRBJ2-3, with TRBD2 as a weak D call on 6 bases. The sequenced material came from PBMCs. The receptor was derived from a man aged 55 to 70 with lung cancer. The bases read TGTGCCACCAGTGTCCTGCCCCCGCGTGGGGGGACTAGCACAGATACGCAGTATTTT. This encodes CATSVLPPRGGTSTDTQYF.